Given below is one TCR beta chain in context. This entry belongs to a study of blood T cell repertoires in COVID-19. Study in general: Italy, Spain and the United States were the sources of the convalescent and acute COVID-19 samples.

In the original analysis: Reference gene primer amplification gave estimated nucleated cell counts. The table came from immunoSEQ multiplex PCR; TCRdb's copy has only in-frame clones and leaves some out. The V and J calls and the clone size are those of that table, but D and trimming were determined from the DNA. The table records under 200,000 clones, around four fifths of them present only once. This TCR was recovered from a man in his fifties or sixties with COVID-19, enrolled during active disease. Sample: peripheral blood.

The CDR3: CASSRMGQPNEKLFF. CDR3 sequence (DNA): TGTGCCAGCAGTAGGATGGGACAGCCTAATGAAAAACTGTTTTTT. The chain has TRBV2 and TRBJ1-4; 7 bases agree with TRBD1. Germline V lookup: CDR1 SNHLY, CDR2 FYNNEI. This CDR3 region has 15 residues. J gave up 3 bases and V 5 bases, and 6 bases lay outside the gene matches.